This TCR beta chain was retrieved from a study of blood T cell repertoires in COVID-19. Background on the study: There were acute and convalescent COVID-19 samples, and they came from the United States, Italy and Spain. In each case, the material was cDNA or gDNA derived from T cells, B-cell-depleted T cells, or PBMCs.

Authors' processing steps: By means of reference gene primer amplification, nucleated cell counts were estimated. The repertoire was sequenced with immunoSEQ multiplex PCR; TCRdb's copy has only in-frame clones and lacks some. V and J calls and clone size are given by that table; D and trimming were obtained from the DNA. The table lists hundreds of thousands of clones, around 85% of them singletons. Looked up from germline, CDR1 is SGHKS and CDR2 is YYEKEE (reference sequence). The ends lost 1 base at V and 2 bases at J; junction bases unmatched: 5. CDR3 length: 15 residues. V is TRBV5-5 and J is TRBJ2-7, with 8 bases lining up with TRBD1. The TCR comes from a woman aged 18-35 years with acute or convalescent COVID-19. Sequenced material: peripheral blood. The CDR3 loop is CASSLLGQGTYEQYF. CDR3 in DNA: TGTGCCAGCAGCTTGCTCGGACAGGGAACCTACGAGCAGTACTTC.